This passage covers 25 T cell receptor beta chains from one sample sequenced in a study of control samples from healthy donors and cancer patients. Repertoires were generated with immunoSEQ multiplex PCR, while TCRdb's copy carries only in-frame clones and drops some. Of approximately 170,000 clones in the sample, nearly 90% were seen once. The sample was blood. The receptor set was obtained from a woman between 50 and 59 years old in good health.

This clone was seen a single time. This chain connects TRBV5-1 to TRBJ1-1, with unresolved D. In germline, CDR1 is SGHRS, CDR2 YFSETQ. Trimming left V 3 bases short and J 1 base short, with 13 bases between. The CDR3 covers 15 residues. The CDR3 DNA reads as TGCGCCAGCAGCTCCGCCCCGGTGGCGAACACTGAAGCTTTCTTT. It encodes CASSSAPVANTEAFF.

Regarding this clone: The CDR3 does not end in the conserved phenylalanine or tryptophan, so this is likely a read error. The V call is TRBV4-2, the J call TRBJ1-2, with TRBD1 as a possible D gene (5 bases). V lost 0 bases and J lost 5, with 13 bases in between. This CDR3 is built from 15 residues. In germline, CDR1 is LGHNA, CDR2 YNFKEQ. CDR3 sequence: CASSQESNGGYGYTL. As DNA, the CDR3 is TGTGCCAGCAGCCAAGAAAGTAACGGGGGTTATGGCTACACCCTC.

J is TRBJ1-6 and V is TRBV6-2 or TRBV6-3; TRBD1 matches at 10 bases. The CDR3 length is 13 residues. With V trimmed by 5 bases and J by 14 bases, 6 bases remained unmatched. Germline CDR1 and CDR2: MNHEY and SVGEGT. CDR3 loop: CASSETGGWALHF. CDR3 coding DNA: TGTGCCAGCAGTGAGACAGGGGGCTGGGCCCTCCACTTT.

The chain is built from TRBV7-2 and TRBJ2-1, with 16 bases matching TRBD2. CDR1 and CDR2 (germline): SGHTA, FQGNSA. The V gene end was trimmed by 5 bases and the J gene end by 7 bases; junction bases not matched to a gene: 14. This CDR3 region has 19 residues. Here the CDR3 DNA reads TGTGCCAGCAGCACCTCTCCCGGGACTAGCGGGGGGGCCGTAAATGAGCAGTTCTTC. As protein: CASSTSPGTSGGAVNEQFF.

This chain connects TRBV27 to TRBJ1-4; D gene ambiguous. V was shortened by 6 bases and J by 4 bases, with 15 bases between the two germline ends. Germline CDR1 is MNHEY and CDR2 is SMNVEV (reference sequence). This CDR3 contains 15 residues. The CDR3 protein is CASSLGLRYNEKLFF. CDR3 nucleotides: TGTGCCAGCAGCCTTGGTCTTCGGTATAATGAAAAACTGTTTTTT.

The chain employs TRBV19 and TRBJ1-2; D is perhaps TRBD1 (5 bases). The germline V and J ends were trimmed by 2 bases and 0 bases, with 19 bases remaining between them. The germline CDR1 and CDR2 sequences are LNHDA and SQIVND (reference sequence). The CDR3 consists of 18 residues. CDR3 nucleotides: TGTGCCAGTAGTATAATGGATCAGGGCCTGGAGGCTAACTATGGCTACACCTTC. Encoded protein: CASSIMDQGLEANYGYTF.

The chain has TRBV19 and TRBJ1-1, with no clear D. Germline loops: CDR1 LNHDA, CDR2 SQIVND (reference sequence). The ends were cut back, 6 bases at V and 4 bases at J, with 15 bases in the middle. There are 14 residues in the CDR3. CDR3 loop: CASRRAGKTTEAFF. For the CDR3, the DNA is TGTGCCAGTAGGCGGGCGGGTAAGACCACTGAAGCTTTCTTT.

Here the CDR3 DNA reads TGTGCCAGTAGTATACTGGGGACAGGGGCGCGAACTGAAGCTTTCTTT. This gives the protein CASSILGTGARTEAFF. The chain links TRBV19 to TRBJ1-1; 10 bases are a match to TRBD1. The V segment lost 2 bases and the J segment 5 bases; nucleotides outside the gene matches: 8. In germline, CDR1 is LNHDA, CDR2 SQIVND (reference sequence). The CDR3 runs 16 residues.

V usage is TRBV4-3 and J usage is TRBJ1-1, with unresolved D. CDR3 length: 15 amino acids. V dropped 4 bases and J dropped 1 base, with 13 bases sitting between them. Germline V gene sequence: CDR1 LGHNA, CDR2 YSLEER. The CDR3 sequence: CASSLLPEQNTEAFF. For the CDR3, the DNA is TGCGCCAGCAGCCTCCTACCAGAACAGAACACTGAAGCTTTCTTT.

The chain uses TRBV30 and TRBJ2-3; tentative D call: TRBD2 (5 bases). The CDR3 sequence is 14 residues long. Trimming took off 3 bases at V and 8 bases at J, with 18 bases between the two ends. Germline CDR1 GTSNPN, CDR2 SVGIG (reference sequence). CDR3 sequence (DNA): TGTGCCTGGAGGCTTAGCGAGGCGGTTAGTACGCAGTATTTT. Its protein is CAWRLSEAVSTQYF. Drawing the rest from reference TRBV30 and TRBJ2-3, the complete variable domain is SQTIHQWPATLVQPVGSPLSLECTVEGTSNPNLYWYRQAAGRGLQLLFYSVGIGQISSEVPQNLSASRPQDRQFILSSKKLLLSDSGFYLCAWRLSEAVSTQYFGPGTRLTVL.

CDR3 sequence: CAWSGRQGARNEQFF. Written as DNA, the CDR3 is TGTGCCTGGAGTGGGAGACAGGGGGCGCGGAATGAGCAGTTCTTC. J is TRBJ2-1 and V is TRBV30, with TRBD1 matching 10 bases. Germline CDR1 is GTSNPN and CDR2 is SVGIG (reference sequence). V lost 1 base, J lost 7 bases, and 7 bases stayed unmatched. CDR3 size: 15 residues.

The chain is built from TRBV28 and TRBJ1-3, with a tentative D call TRBD1 (6 bases). The CDR3 consists of 12 residues. V shed 10 bases and J shed 4 bases, with 11 bases lying between them. Looked up from germline, CDR1 is MDHEN and CDR2 is SYDVKM. CDR3 loop: CATTGSGNTIYF. CDR3 bases: TGTGCCACTACAGGGTCCGGAAACACCATATATTTT.

The rearrangement joins TRBV28 to TRBJ2-1; unclear D gene. Germline V gene lookup returns CDR1 MDHEN and CDR2 SYDVKM. The CDR3 loop spans 14 amino acids. V was cut by 6 bases and J by 0 bases, with 9 bases left in between. The CDR3 sequence is CASRALSSYNEQFF. The CDR3 bases are TGTGCCAGCAGGGCCCTGAGCTCCTACAATGAGCAGTTCTTC.

The J gene is TRBJ1-1, the V gene TRBV12-3 or TRBV12-4; unclear D gene. Trimming removed 2 bases from V and 1 base from J, with 5 bases in between. The CDR3 covers 13 residues. In DNA form, the CDR3 reads TGTGCCAGCAGTTTAAGTCAGAACACTGAAGCTTTCTTT. Protein: CASSLSQNTEAFF.

V gene TRBV4-1 combines with J gene TRBJ2-1; 12 bases match TRBD2. Germline V gene data show CDR1 as MGHRA and CDR2 as YSYEKL. The CDR3 consists of 17 residues. V lost 4 bases to trimming and J lost 0 bases; unmatched junction nucleotides: 4. The chain's CDR3 is CASSPRTSGASYNEQFF. The CDR3 DNA sequence: TGCGCCAGCAGCCCGAGGACTAGCGGGGCCTCCTACAATGAGCAGTTCTTC.

The chain recombines TRBV7-8 with TRBJ1-2, with D maybe TRBD1 (5 bases). Germline V gene lookup returns CDR1 SGHVS and CDR2 FQNEAQ. This CDR3 comprises 13 residues. The germline V and J ends were trimmed by 2 bases and 4 bases, with 8 bases remaining between them. CDR3 nucleotide sequence: TGTGCCAGCAGCTTACCAGACAGCTATGGCTACACCTTC. Its translation is CASSLPDSYGYTF. The full variable domain, its missing parts supplied by reference TRBV7-8 and TRBJ1-2, is GAGVSQSPRYKVAKRGQDVALRCDPISGHVSLFWYQQALGQGPEFLTYFQNEAQLDKSGLPSDRFFAERPEGSVSTLKIQRTQQEDSAVYLCASSLPDSYGYTFGSGTRLTVV.

This chain links TRBV6-5 with TRBJ2-2, with 7 bases matching TRBD2. V lost 6 bases and J lost 5; bases outside the gene matches: 3. The germline V gene encodes CDR1 MNHEY and CDR2 SVGAGI. This CDR3 comprises 13 residues. The CDR3 spells CASRSRGTGELFF. The CDR3 nucleotides are TGTGCCAGCAGGTCGCGGGGGACCGGGGAGCTGTTTTTT.

The chain links TRBV30 to TRBJ1-1, with a tentative D call TRBD1 (6 bases). The germline gives CDR1 GTSNPN, CDR2 SVGIG (reference sequence). Trimming took off 2 bases at V and 4 bases at J, with 17 bases between the two ends. The CDR3 covers 15 residues. The CDR3 spells CAWSHAQGLITEAFF. The CDR3 region has the DNA TGTGCCTGGAGTCACGCACAGGGACTGATCACTGAAGCTTTCTTT.

Comments on this clone: Other DNA sequences in this specimen translate into the identical CDR3. V usage is TRBV28 and J usage is TRBJ1-6; TRBD1 aligns across 9 bases. Germline assignment: CDR1 MDHEN and CDR2 SYDVKM. The CDR3 loop spans 14 amino acids. The V segment lost 2 bases and the J segment 7 bases; nucleotides outside the gene matches: 0. CDR3 amino acids: CASSLGQGNSPLHF. CDR3 sequence (DNA): TGTGCCAGCAGTTTAGGACAGGGGAATTCACCCCTCCACTTT.

The J gene is TRBJ1-2, the V gene TRBV29-1, with D possibly matching TRBD1 (5 bases). The CDR3 has 14 residues. V shed 4 bases and J shed 9 bases, with 21 bases lying between them. In germline, CDR1 is SQVTM, CDR2 ANQGSEA. CDR3 DNA sequence: TGCAGCGTTGGAGGTTTTCTTCAGACAGAGAGCTACACCTTC. This encodes CSVGGFLQTESYTF.

V usage is TRBV24-1 and J usage is TRBJ2-1; no definite D call. V dropped 7 bases and J dropped 7 bases, with 16 bases sitting between them. Germline V gene data show CDR1 as KGHDR and CDR2 as SFDVKD. The CDR3 spans 14 residues. CDR3 amino acids: CATRGRALGNEQFF. The CDR3 DNA follows: TGTGCCACCAGAGGGCGAGCCTTGGGAAATGAGCAGTTCTTC.

The sample holds one count of this clone. The chain joins TRBV28 to TRBJ2-7; D tentatively reads TRBD1 or TRBD2 (5 bases each). The CDR3 runs 14 residues. Trimming removed 1 base at V and 3 bases at J, with 10 bases between. Germline CDR1 and CDR2: MDHEN and SYDVKM. CDR3 amino acids: CASSLSGDLYEQYF. CDR3 nucleotide sequence: TGTGCCAGCAGTTTATCCGGGGACCTCTACGAGCAGTACTTC. Drawing the rest from reference TRBV28 and TRBJ2-7, the complete variable domain is DVKVTQSSRYLVKRTGEKVFLECVQDMDHENMFWYRQDPGLGLRLIYFSYDVKMKEKGDIPEGYSVSREKKERFSLILESASTNQTSMYLCASSLSGDLYEQYFGPGTRLTVT.

This chain connects TRBV7-9 to TRBJ1-1; no definite D call. Trimming removed 3 bases at V and 4 bases at J, with 12 bases between. The CDR3 is made up of 14 amino acids. Per germline, CDR1 SEHNR and CDR2 FQNEAQ (reference sequence). The CDR3 DNA sequence: TGTGCCAGCAGCTTCCTAGGGAGGCCCACTGAAGCTTTCTTT. Translated: CASSFLGRPTEAFF.

V usage is TRBV7-2 and J usage is TRBJ2-2; TRBD1 aligns across 7 bases. The J segment lost 6 bases and the V segment lost 5 bases, leaving 9 bases of the junction unmatched. The germline CDR1 and CDR2 sequences are SGHTA and FQGNSA. The CDR3 has 15 amino acids. The CDR3 DNA is TGTGCCAGCAGCCAACCCACAGGGGTAGCCGGGGAGCTGTTTTTT. Its protein is CASSQPTGVAGELFF.

The chain links TRBV5-6 to TRBJ1-1, with D perhaps TRBD1 (6 bases). V was shortened by 0 bases and J by 6 bases, with 9 bases between the two germline ends. Germline V lookup: CDR1 SGHDT, CDR2 YYEEEE. The CDR3 runs 13 residues. CDR3 in amino acids: CASSLVGGPEAFF. In nucleotides, the CDR3 is TGTGCCAGCAGCTTGGTGGGGGGGCCTGAAGCTTTCTTT.